This is a list of T cell receptor beta chains from one sample in a study of shared clonotypes between healthy human individuals. Data came from immunoSEQ multiplex PCR; TCRdb stores just in-frame clones and leaves some out. The data hold millions of clones, with roughly 94% observed a single time. The sequencing input was naive CD8+ T cells sorted from blood. These receptors were obtained from a man aged 18-30 years in good health. Both conserved end residues are part of each CDR3. The D gene is left open where the match is weak. Clone size is shown for a subset of rows, as once, few, many or a class of expanded clone.

j_call v_call clone_size d_call cdr3_nt cdr3_aa
TRBJ1-2 TRBV11-2 - - TGTGCCAGCAGCTTAAGGGGCCTCCCCTATGAGTTGGGCTACACCTTC CASSLRGLPYELGYTF
TRBJ2-3 TRBV29-1 - - TGCAGCGTTCTCTTTGCACGGGATATATCGGATACGCAGTATTTT CSVLFARDISDTQYF
TRBJ2-3 TRBV5-4 - TRBD1 TGTGCCAGCAGCGTAGGGACAGGGGGCATAAGCGATACGCAGTATTTT CASSVGTGGISDTQYF
TRBJ2-7 TRBV2 - - TGTGCCAGCAGCGGAGACAGACGGATTACCTACGAGCAGTACTTC CASSGDRRITYEQYF
TRBJ2-1 TRBV11-2 - - TGTGCCAGCAGGGGGGTCAGAACCTACAATGAGCAGTTCTTC CASRGVRTYNEQFF
TRBJ2-3 TRBV28 - TRBD2 TGTGCCAGCAGTGCCCGAGCCCTAGCGGGGGGGAGCTGGGACACAGATACGCAGTATTTT CASSARALAGGSWDTDTQYF
TRBJ2-2 TRBV5-1 - TRBD1 TGCGCCAGCAGCCCCGGGACAGGGGGCACCGGGGAGCTGTTTTTT CASSPGTGGTGELFF
TRBJ1-1 TRBV5-8 - TRBD1 TGTGCCAGCAGCCCCGGGACAGGGATGAACACTGAAGCTTTCTTT CASSPGTGMNTEAFF
TRBJ2-2 TRBV28 - - TGTGCCAGCAGTTCCCGGACGGAGATAAACACCGGGGAGCTGTTTTTT CASSSRTEINTGELFF
TRBJ2-7 TRBV7-2 - - TGTGCCAGCAGCTTGCAGACTTCATACGAGCAGTACTTC CASSLQTSYEQYF
TRBJ2-7 TRBV25-1 - - TGTGCCAGCAGTGACGGAACCTACGAGCAGTACTTC CASSDGTYEQYF
TRBJ2-5 TRBV13 - TRBD2 TGTGCCAGCAGCTTATATGGACTAGGCGGCGAGACCCAGTACTTC CASSLYGLGGETQYF
TRBJ2-1 TRBV10-2 - - TGCGCCAGCAATAGGGACGCGAGCTCCTACAATGAGCAGTTCTTC CASNRDASSYNEQFF
TRBJ2-7 TRBV2 once TRBD1 TGTGCCAGCATTTCGGGACAGGGGTACGAGCAGTACTTC CASISGQGYEQYF
TRBJ1-1 TRBV6-4 - - TGTGCCAGCAGTGACCCGGCTGGGGTAGAAGCTTTCTTT CASSDPAGVEAFF
TRBJ2-7 TRBV27 - - TGTGCCAGCAGTACAGGGTCGATCTACGAGCAGTACTTC CASSTGSIYEQYF
TRBJ1-1 TRBV19 - - TGTGCCAGTAGTACGGGGGCCACTGAAGCTTTCTTT CASSTGATEAFF
TRBJ2-1 TRBV9 - TRBD2 TGTGCCAGCAGAGACGAGATGGGACTATGGTCCTACAATGAGCAGTTCTTC CASRDEMGLWSYNEQFF
TRBJ2-5 TRBV20-1 - - TGCAGTGCTTTTTATAAGACCCAGTACTTC CSAFYKTQYF
TRBJ1-5 TRBV7-9 - - TGTGCCAGCAGCTTAGGGCTGGACAGAGTTAATCAGCCCCAGCATTTT CASSLGLDRVNQPQHF
TRBJ2-7 TRBV11-2 - TRBD1 TGTGCCAGCAGCTTTAGGGACAGGGGTTTCTACGAGCAGTACTTC CASSFRDRGFYEQYF
TRBJ2-7 TRBV27 once - TGTGCCAGCAGCCTACGGGGGCTAACCTACGAGCAGTACTTC CASSLRGLTYEQYF
TRBJ2-7 TRBV5-1 - - TGCGCCAGTAGACAGCGAAGCTCCTACGAGCAGTACTTC CASRQRSSYEQYF
TRBJ2-1 TRBV30 - TRBD1 TGTGCCTGGAGTGAAGGACAGGGGGAGGGTGAGCAGTTCTTC CAWSEGQGEGEQFF
TRBJ2-7 TRBV5-6 - - TGTGCCAGCAGCTTGGCGGGGCAGAGTTACGAGCAGTACTTC CASSLAGQSYEQYF
TRBJ2-7 TRBV5-1 - - TGCGCCAGCAGCTTGGTGTCTCACCAGTACGAGCAGTACTTC CASSLVSHQYEQYF
TRBJ2-1 TRBV27 - - TGTGCCAGCGTTAGAACAGGGTCCTCCTACAATGAGCAGTTCTTC CASVRTGSSYNEQFF
TRBJ2-1 TRBV7-9 once TRBD1 TGTGCCAGCAGCGGGACAGGATACCCGAATGAGCAGTTCTTC CASSGTGYPNEQFF
TRBJ2-7 TRBV7-9 once - TGTGCCAGCAGCCATACAACAGGGACCTACGAGCAGTACTTC CASSHTTGTYEQYF
TRBJ1-5 TRBV7-8 - TRBD1 TGTGCCAGCAGCTTCGGACAGGGGAGCAATCAGCCCCAGCATTTT CASSFGQGSNQPQHF
TRBJ2-7 TRBV28 once TRBD2 TGTGCCAGCAGCCAGAGCCCGGGACTAGGCTACTACGAGCAGTACTTC CASSQSPGLGYYEQYF
TRBJ2-7 TRBV2 - - TGTGCCAGCAGTGAATTTAGGGGAGATACCTACGAGCAGTACTTC CASSEFRGDTYEQYF
TRBJ2-1 TRBV27 - TRBD2 TGTGCCAGCGTTATTACCGGGAGGGCCGGATACAATGAGCAGTTCTTC CASVITGRAGYNEQFF
TRBJ2-1 TRBV21-1 - - TGTGCCAGCAGCGCACGACTTAAGAGCTCCTACAATGAGCAGTTCTTC CASSARLKSSYNEQFF
TRBJ1-6 TRBV7-9 - - TGTGCCAGCAGCTTAGCGACCCACAGGGAGTGGAATTCACCCCTCCACTTT CASSLATHREWNSPLHF
TRBJ1-6 TRBV2 - - TGTGCCAGCAGTGAGTGGGGCGGAAAAAGTGGGTATAATTCACCCCTCCACTTT CASSEWGGKSGYNSPLHF
TRBJ1-5 TRBV10-3 - - TGTGCCATCGGTGAAATCGCGGCAGGGGACAATCAGCCCCAGCATTTT CAIGEIAAGDNQPQHF
TRBJ1-6 TRBV28 - - TGTGCCAGCATCTTTCGGGGTTATAATTCACCCCTCCACTTT CASIFRGYNSPLHF
TRBJ2-1 TRBV9 once TRBD2 TGTGCCAGCAGCCAAACTAGCGGGGGCTACAATGAGCAGTTCTTC CASSQTSGGYNEQFF
TRBJ2-5 TRBV28 - TRBD1 TGTGCCAGCAGTTTGGAACAGGGGGCGCTTGGGGAAGAGACCCAGTACTTC CASSLEQGALGEETQYF
TRBJ1-2 TRBV2 - TRBD1 TGTGCCAGCAGTCCACCGCAGGGGGCAGGAGGCTACACCTTC CASSPPQGAGGYTF